One T cell receptor beta chain is described in this entry. Which antigen it targets is not known. The input lacks base qualities; no much larger clone sits a single base away. TCRdb lists the instrument as Illumina Genome Analyzer II. Two rounds of nested PCR with TRBC1/TRBC2-specific primers produced a RACE product of about 520 bp, and the RACE product was then gel-purified. To give RACE a 5' anchor, first-strand cDNA synthesis used a TRBC-specific primer together with a template-switching oligonucleotide. Because the RACE amplicon was too long to sequence directly with short reads, the RACE amplicon was concatemerized by ligation and then sheared by sonication. PAGE was used to isolate a size fraction of 100 to 300 bp, and that fraction then underwent shotgun sequencing on the Illumina platform. Sequencing on an Illumina GAII produced 18.8 million 36-nt reads and 21.7 million 50-nt single-end reads in separate runs. Processing in the source paper ran as follows. iSSAKE, run with parameters -m 15, -o 2 and -r 0.7, was used to assemble the pooled 40,582,229 reads. Seeds for the de novo CDR3 beta assemblies came from reads aligning to the ends of Ensembl TRBV gene predictions that carried unmatched junctional bases. Clonotype abundance was estimated as the number of matching assembled contigs, not raw read depth. Among the assembled clonotypes, roughly 2,000 (around 6%) contained in-frame stop codons and were discarded, which left about 34,000 productive clonotypes. Sanger sequencing of cloned RACE products gave about 300 unique TCR sequences, and around 70% of them were also found in the Illumina assembly. TCRdb's own reprocessing of the public reads used fastp at Q25 and MiXCR and kept productive beta chains. Merged by CDR3 protein, the rows form single entries marked with the most common genes and DNA. TCRdb, rather than the study authors, made the V and J calls. Counted in this sample were about 4,200 distinct CDR3 sequences; around 40% of them appeared once. Roughly 3% of the sample rests with the top ten.

The donor pool was composed of some 370 males and roughly 180 females, all aged about 18 to 45 years. Peripheral leukocyte polyA+ RNA was isolated from about 170 liters of pooled peripheral blood. A commercial mRNA preparation from normal human peripheral blood leukocytes, pooled from approximately 500 individuals, served as the starting material. These data belong to a study of massively parallel sequencing of T cell beta chains (dated by TCRdb to the late 2000s). For context, the study as a whole: Using 5'-RACE, Illumina short-read sequencing and a dedicated short-read assembly strategy, the study profiled the diversity of human TCR beta CDR3 in peripheral blood. Overall results and qualifications from the work: Only approximately 23,000 (approximately 67%) of the clonotypes could be assigned a unique TRBV gene. The reported gene usage frequencies may have been skewed by preferential PCR amplification of some TRBV and TRBJ sequences. CDR3 beta length ranged from 21 to 81 nucleotides, peaking at 45 nucleotides. Within the 30,000 to 40,000 distinct clonotypes, single-copy clonotypes accounted for over 55% of clonotypes but just roughly 18% of assemblies. Usage of TRBV genes spanned from roughly 0.01% for TRBV17 up to about 25% for TRBV20-1, while TRBJ usage spanned from around 1.7% for TRBJ2-6 up to about 17% for TRBJ2-1. Since the RNA was pooled from many donors, the results show population-average clonotype abundance and not the repertoire of any individual. A single sequence read supported most clonotypes (about 65% of the roughly 30,000), and this single-read support could in principle inflate apparent diversity. When the data were subsampled, the number of clonotypes climbed linearly as read number increased, indicating that sequencing depth was far from saturation.

CDR3 length: 14 amino acids, cysteine to phenylalanine. Of all the DNA, just the CDR3 is kept, 42 bases in frame from base 1. V loses 2 bases, J loses 5 bases, and the germline ends lie 12 bases apart. The germline V gene provides CDR1 MDHEN and CDR2 SYDVKM. The chain employs TRBV28 and TRBJ2-5, with no reliable assignment of the D segment. Sequencing input: commercial RNA from peripheral blood pooled from many donors. The TCR sequence derives from a pool of human donors in good health; the sample was commercial RNA pooled from many donors. The CDR3 reads as follows: CASSLVKLRETQYF. The bases read TGTGCCAGCAGTTTAGTGAAGCTTCGGGAGACCCAGTACTTC.